Following are 28 T cell receptor beta chains from one sample sequenced in a study of blood T cell repertoires in COVID-19 (TCRdb year 2020). Library prep was done by the immunoSEQ multiplex PCR assay. Entries here come from immuneACCESS through TCRdb and include only in-frame sequences with V and J called. Some clones fail to appear in such tables; in the studies checked, an unresolved V gene covers under half of the shortfall, and the cause of the remainder is unknown. The sample table holds 200,000 to 250,000 clones, of which 84% were seen once. Of the sample, 9.5% to 10% is held by the ten largest clones. The material sequenced was peripheral blood. The source is a man between 45 and 60 years old with active or convalescent COVID-19.

This chain connects TRBV27 to TRBJ1-5; no firm D call. CDR3 length: 14 residues. From germline, CDR1 is MNHEY and CDR2 SMNVEV (reference sequence). V dropped 1 base and J dropped 2 bases, with 6 bases sitting between them. The CDR3 nucleotides are TGTGCCAGCAGTTTATTGGGCGGCAATCAGCCCCAGCATTTT. As protein: CASSLLGGNQPQHF.

The V gene is TRBV5-1, the J gene TRBJ1-6; D call uncertain. The CDR3 consists of 13 residues. Deletions cut 7 bases from V and 8 bases from J, with 13 bases between. The germline CDR1 and CDR2 sequences are SGHRS and YFSETQ. This CDR3 reads CASRPGYDSPLHF. CDR3 DNA sequence: TGCGCCAGCCGGCCGGGGTACGATTCACCCCTCCACTTT.

V gene TRBV29-1 combines with J gene TRBJ1-1; TRBD1 might be the D (5 bases). Trimming removed 3 bases at V and 4 bases at J, with 18 bases between. This CDR3 spans 15 amino acids. Germline CDR1 SQVTM, CDR2 ANQGSEA. The CDR3 sequence: CSVEGGEGWSTEAFF. The DNA for the CDR3 is TGCAGCGTTGAGGGGGGGGAGGGTTGGAGCACTGAAGCTTTCTTT. Complete variable domain (other parts from reference TRBV29-1 and TRBJ1-1): SAVISQKPSRDICQRGTSLTIQCQVDSQVTMMFWYRQQPGQSLTLIATANQGSEATYESGFVIDKFPISRPNLTFSTLTVSNMSPEDSSIYLCSVEGGEGWSTEAFFGQGTRLTVV.

This clone was observed a few times. The chain recombines TRBV7-2 with TRBJ1-4; TRBD1 matches 7 bases. CDR1 SGHTA and CDR2 FQGNSA come from the germline V gene. J was trimmed by 5 bases and V by 5 bases; bases with no gene match: 5. This CDR3 is 14 amino acids long. DNA for the CDR3: TGTGCCAGCAGCCCCGGGACAGCGAATGAAAAACTGTTTTTT. This sequence encodes CASSPGTANEKLFF.

The V gene is TRBV28, the J gene TRBJ2-2; possible D gene TRBD1, 6 bases. Germline CDR1 reads MDHEN; CDR2 reads SYDVKM. The V and J ends lost 7 bases and 6 bases respectively, with 21 bases between them. This CDR3 region has 16 residues. The CDR3: CASTRGSTGSAGELFF. For the CDR3, the DNA is TGTGCCAGCACCCGAGGGTCGACAGGCTCCGCCGGGGAGCTGTTTTTT.

The rearrangement links TRBV6-5 to TRBJ1-5, with D hard to call. Germline CDR1 and CDR2: MNHEY and SVGAGI. Trimming pared 5 bases from V and 5 bases from J, leaving 10 bases between. The CDR3 loop spans 13 amino acids. CDR3: CASSTERDQPQHF. For the CDR3, the DNA is TGTGCCAGCAGTACCGAGCGCGATCAGCCCCAGCATTTT.

The chain uses TRBV5-1 and TRBJ1-1; no firm D call. The V gene lost 0 bases and the J gene lost 1 base, with 4 bases spanning the gap. The CDR3 totals 13 residues. Germline lookup yields CDR1 SGHRS and CDR2 YFSETQ. Written as DNA, the CDR3 is TGCGCCAGCAGCTTGGGCGAGAACACTGAAGCTTTCTTT. This translates into CASSLGENTEAFF. Variable domain in full (rest from reference TRBV5-1 and TRBJ1-1): KAGVTQTPRYLIKTRGQQVTLSCSPISGHRSVSWYQQTPGQGLQFLFEYFSETQRNKGNFPGRFSGRQFSNSRSEMNVSTLELGDSALYLCASSLGENTEAFFGQGTRLTVV.

The CDR3 DNA reads as TGTGCCAGCAGCCAAGGACGGGGAGGTACTGAAGCTTTCTTT. Its translation is CASSQGRGGTEAFF. This chain links TRBV3-1 (or the pseudogene TRBV3-2) with TRBJ1-1; no firm D call. The V gene's germline CDR1 is LGHDT and CDR2 YNNKEL (reference sequence). This CDR3 comprises 14 residues. V was pared by 1 base and J by 5 bases, with 11 bases between.

There are a few counts of this clone. The chain has TRBV2 and TRBJ1-2, with no clear D. The CDR3 contains 14 residues. CDR1 is SNHLY, CDR2 FYNNEI, per germline. The V gene lost 8 bases and the J gene lost 4 bases, with 17 bases spanning the gap. CDR3 sequence reads: CASFLGRSGYGYTF. The CDR3 DNA reads TGTGCCAGCTTCCTGGGGAGGTCTGGCTATGGCTACACCTTC.

CDR3 region: CASSLSPGAGPSTDTQYF. CDR3 DNA sequence: TGTGCCAGCAGTTTATCGCCCGGAGCGGGGCCTAGCACAGATACGCAGTATTTT. The rearrangement uses TRBV27 and TRBJ2-3, with 7 bases that match TRBD2. The trim removed 0 bases at V and 0 bases at J, leaving 9 bases unmatched. This CDR3 region has 18 residues. The germline gives CDR1 MNHEY, CDR2 SMNVEV (reference sequence).

The rearrangement links TRBV28 to TRBJ1-1; possibly TRBD1 for D (6 bases). The CDR3 length is 14 residues. V was trimmed by 6 bases and J by 4 bases, leaving 15 bases between them. The germline gives CDR1 MDHEN, CDR2 SYDVKM. The CDR3 region is CASSWRGGRTEAFF. In DNA, the CDR3 is TGTGCCAGCAGCTGGAGGGGGGGGCGCACTGAAGCTTTCTTT. The full variable domain, in which reference TRBV28 and TRBJ1-1 provide the parts outside the CDR3, is DVKVTQSSRYLVKRTGEKVFLECVQDMDHENMFWYRQDPGLGLRLIYFSYDVKMKEKGDIPEGYSVSREKKERFSLILESASTNQTSMYLCASSWRGGRTEAFFGQGTRLTVV.

The chain carries TRBV7-6 and TRBJ2-7; 14 bases are a match to TRBD2. The CDR3 spans 16 residues. The V and J ends lost 5 bases and 3 bases, in that order; junction bases with no gene match: 6. CDR1 SGHVS and CDR2 FNYEAQ come from the germline V gene. The CDR3, as DNA: TGTGCCAGCAGCCTAGGGACTAGCGGGAGAGACTACGAGCAGTACTTC. Amino acid sequence: CASSLGTSGRDYEQYF.

V and J are TRBV28 and TRBJ2-7, with 8 bases identical to TRBD1. The trim removed 2 bases at V and 3 bases at J, leaving 6 bases unmatched. The germline V gene has CDR1 MDHEN and CDR2 SYDVKM. The CDR3 is made up of 15 amino acids. The CDR3 bases are TGTGCCAGCAGTTTACGGGCAGGGGGCCTCTACGAGCAGTACGTC. Encoded protein: CASSLRAGGLYEQYV.

The CDR3 DNA follows: TGTGCCAGCAGCGCCCGTAGCGGGGGGGCTTGGTCCACAGATACGCAGTATTTT. Translation gives CASSARSGGAWSTDTQYF. The chain couples TRBV7-2 to TRBJ2-3, with 11 bases matching TRBD2. V was clipped by 5 bases and J by 2 bases; unmatched bases: 12. The CDR3 is 18 residues long. Per the germline V gene, CDR1 is SGHTA and CDR2 is FQGNSA. Looking up the rest from reference TRBV7-2 and TRBJ2-3 gives the full variable domain: GAGVSQSPSNKVTEKGKDVELRCDPISGHTALYWYRQSLGQGLEFLIYFQGNSAPDKSGLPSDRFSAERTGGSVSTLTIQRTQQEDSAVYLCASSARSGGAWSTDTQYFGPGTRLTVL.

The V call is TRBV7-9, the J call TRBJ2-1; 10 bases align to TRBD2. This CDR3 is 16 amino acids long. V shed 3 bases, J shed 7 bases, and the junction held 9 bases outside the gene matches. Germline V CDR1 and CDR2: SEHNR, FQNEAQ (reference sequence). The chain's CDR3 is CASSFLLAGSPNEQFF. CDR3 nucleotide sequence: TGTGCCAGCAGCTTCTTACTAGCGGGAAGCCCTAATGAGCAGTTCTTC.

This chain joins TRBV4-1 and TRBJ2-7; TRBD2 agrees at 13 bases. Germline V gives CDR1 MGHRA, CDR2 YSYEKL. This CDR3 comprises 17 residues. With V trimmed by 2 bases and J by 0 bases, 4 bases remained unmatched. CDR3 DNA: TGCGCCAGCAGCCAACTGACTAGCGGGAGGAGCTCCTACGAGCAGTACTTC. Translating gives CASSQLTSGRSSYEQYF.

The J gene is TRBJ2-2, the V gene TRBV3-1 (or the pseudogene TRBV3-2), with 10 nucleotides matching TRBD2. Germline trimming cut 4 bases from V and 8 bases from J; bases unmatched to any gene: 10. This CDR3 spans 16 amino acids. Germline V gene data show CDR1 as LGHDT and CDR2 as YNNKEL (reference sequence). The CDR3 sequence is CASSLPSGGGRGELFF. The CDR3 DNA reads as TGTGCCAGCAGCCTGCCGAGCGGGGGGGGAAGAGGGGAGCTGTTTTTT.

J is TRBJ2-3 and V is TRBV5-1, with TRBD1 matching over 11 bases. Unmatched junction bases numbered 8, after V lost 2 bases and J lost 3 bases. Germline loops: CDR1 SGHRS, CDR2 YFSETQ. The CDR3 is 17 residues long. The CDR3 DNA sequence: TGCGCCAGCAGCTTCACAGGGACAGGGGGTAGGACAGATACGCAGTATTTT. Encoded protein: CASSFTGTGGRTDTQYF.

The rearrangement uses TRBV4-1 and TRBJ2-7; 9 bases map to TRBD1. J was trimmed by 2 bases and V by 5 bases; bases with no gene match: 10. The CDR3 is 16 residues long. Germline assignment: CDR1 MGHRA and CDR2 YSYEKL. The CDR3 is CASSGGQGQPPYEQYF. The CDR3 DNA is TGCGCCAGCAGCGGAGGACAGGGGCAACCCCCCTACGAGCAGTACTTC.

The rearrangement joins TRBV7-9 to TRBJ1-2; TRBD1 aligns across 7 bases. V was clipped by 0 bases and J by 0 bases; unmatched bases: 4. Germline V lookup: CDR1 SEHNR, CDR2 FQNEAQ (reference sequence). The CDR3 spans 16 residues. The CDR3, as DNA: TGTGCCAGCAGCTTAGCGGGGACAGAAGCTAACTATGGCTACACCTTC. This codes for CASSLAGTEANYGYTF.

V is TRBV2 and J is TRBJ2-7; possible D gene TRBD2, 5 bases. Per the germline V gene, CDR1 is SNHLY and CDR2 is FYNNEI. The CDR3 consists of 10 residues. V was trimmed by 8 bases and J by 4 bases, leaving 6 bases between them. The CDR3 nucleotides read TGTGCCAGCTCGGGATACGAGCAGTACTTC. This encodes CASSGYEQYF.

The chain employs TRBV27 and TRBJ1-2; D uncertain. There are 14 residues in the CDR3. CDR1 MNHEY and CDR2 SMNVEV come from the germline V gene (reference sequence). V lost 4 bases to trimming and J lost 5 bases, with 14 bases between them. The CDR3 DNA sequence: TGTGCCAGCAGTTATTCGTTTCGGGATTATGGCTACACCTTC. It specifies CASSYSFRDYGYTF.

This clone has only a few counts. The CDR3 sequence is CAIRGRRNTEAFF. CDR3 nucleotides: TGTGCCATCAGGGGGCGGCGGAACACTGAAGCTTTCTTT. The chain links TRBV10-3 to TRBJ1-1, with a weak D call TRBD1 (5 bases). Trimming took off 6 bases at V and 1 base at J, with 9 bases between the two ends. CDR3 length: 13 amino acids. Germline V lookup: CDR1 ENHRY, CDR2 SYGVKD.

The genes are TRBV11-2 and TRBJ2-7; D ambiguous. V gave up 1 base and J gave up 7 bases, with 8 bases separating them. Germline values: CDR1 SGHAT, CDR2 FQNNGV. The CDR3 runs 12 residues. CDR3 in DNA: TGTGCCAGCAGCTTAGTGTTCGGGGAGCAGTACGTC. Translated: CASSLVFGEQYV.

The V call is TRBV4-3, the J call TRBJ2-2; D perhaps matches TRBD1 (9 bases). Trimming stripped 2 bases from V and 7 bases from J, with 17 bases between. CDR1 LGHNA and CDR2 YSLEER come from the germline V gene. CDR3 length: 16 amino acids. CDR3 in amino acids: CASSQWSGGQGGELFF. The DNA of the CDR3 is TGCGCCAGCAGCCAATGGAGCGGGGGACAGGGCGGGGAGCTGTTTTTT.

The V gene is TRBV5-1, the J gene TRBJ1-4; a weak D match, TRBD1 (6 bases). The CDR3 is made up of 15 amino acids. V was cut by 1 base and J by 8 bases, with 15 bases left in between. Looked up from germline, CDR1 is SGHRS and CDR2 is YFSETQ. The CDR3 sequence is CASSLLGQRGEKLFF. The CDR3 DNA reads TGCGCCAGCAGCTTGCTTGGACAGAGAGGGGAAAAACTGTTTTTT.

Only a few counts were recorded for this clone. The chain couples TRBV4-2 to TRBJ1-1, with 8 bases matching TRBD1. Germline V lookup: CDR1 LGHNA, CDR2 YNFKEQ. Germline trimming cut 1 base from V and 5 bases from J; bases unmatched to any gene: 9. There are 16 residues in the CDR3. The CDR3 coding sequence is TGTGCCAGCAGCCAAGCCGGGATAAGACAGGGGACTGAAGCTTTCTTT. Translation gives CASSQAGIRQGTEAFF.

The chain couples TRBV4-3 to TRBJ1-4, with D possibly being TRBD1 (5 bases). The germline V gene encodes CDR1 LGHNA and CDR2 YSLEER. This CDR3 spans 14 amino acids. V lost 3 bases and J 4 bases, leaving 9 bases between the germline ends. CDR3: CASSQGRVNEKLFF. CDR3 bases: TGCGCCAGCAGCCAGGGCAGGGTTAATGAAAAACTGTTTTTT.